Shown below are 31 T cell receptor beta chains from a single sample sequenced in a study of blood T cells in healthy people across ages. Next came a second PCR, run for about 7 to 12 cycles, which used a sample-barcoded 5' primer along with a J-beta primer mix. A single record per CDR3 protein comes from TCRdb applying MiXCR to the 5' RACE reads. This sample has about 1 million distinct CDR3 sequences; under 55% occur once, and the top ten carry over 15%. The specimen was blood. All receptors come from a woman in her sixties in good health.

Written as DNA, the CDR3 is TGTGCCAGCAGTTACTCGAAGGCTCCAAATGAGCAGTTCTTC. Translated: CASSYSKAPNEQFF. J is TRBJ2-1 and V is TRBV6-2 or TRBV6-3; D call uncertain. V lost 0 bases and J 7 bases, leaving 10 bases between the germline ends. Germline V lookup: CDR1 MNHEY, CDR2 SVGEGT. The CDR3 consists of 14 residues.

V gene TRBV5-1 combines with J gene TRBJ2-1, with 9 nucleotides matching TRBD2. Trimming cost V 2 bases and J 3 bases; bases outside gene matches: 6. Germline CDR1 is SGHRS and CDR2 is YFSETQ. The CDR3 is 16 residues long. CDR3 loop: CASSFPGLAIYNEQFF. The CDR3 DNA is TGCGCCAGCAGCTTCCCGGGACTAGCCATCTACAATGAGCAGTTCTTC.

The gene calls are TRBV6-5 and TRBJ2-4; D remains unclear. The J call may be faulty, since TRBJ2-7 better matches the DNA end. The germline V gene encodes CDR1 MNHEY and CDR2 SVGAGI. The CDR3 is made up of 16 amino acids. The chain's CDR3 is CASSYLRTGIVYEQYF. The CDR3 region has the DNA TGTGCCAGCAGTTACCTTCGGACGGGCATAGTCTACGAGCAGTACTTC.

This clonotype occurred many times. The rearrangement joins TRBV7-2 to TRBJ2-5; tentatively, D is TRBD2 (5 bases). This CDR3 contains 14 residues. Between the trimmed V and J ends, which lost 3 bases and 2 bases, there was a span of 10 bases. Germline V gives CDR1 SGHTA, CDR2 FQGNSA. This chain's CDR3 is CASSFGLKQETQYF. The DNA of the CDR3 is TGTGCCAGCAGCTTCGGACTGAAGCAAGAGACCCAGTACTTC.

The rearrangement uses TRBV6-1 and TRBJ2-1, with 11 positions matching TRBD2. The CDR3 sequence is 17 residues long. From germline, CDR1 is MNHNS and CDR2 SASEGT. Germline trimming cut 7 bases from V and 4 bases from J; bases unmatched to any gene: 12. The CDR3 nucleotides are TGTGCCAGCAACGACGGGAAGGGACTAGCGGTATACAATGAGCAGTTCTTC. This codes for CASNDGKGLAVYNEQFF.

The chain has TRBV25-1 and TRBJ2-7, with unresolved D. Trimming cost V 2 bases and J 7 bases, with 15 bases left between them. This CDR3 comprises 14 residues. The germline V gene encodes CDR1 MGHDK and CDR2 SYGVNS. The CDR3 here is CASSERSIANEQYF. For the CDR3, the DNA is TGTGCCAGCAGTGAAAGGTCTATAGCCAATGAGCAGTACTTC.

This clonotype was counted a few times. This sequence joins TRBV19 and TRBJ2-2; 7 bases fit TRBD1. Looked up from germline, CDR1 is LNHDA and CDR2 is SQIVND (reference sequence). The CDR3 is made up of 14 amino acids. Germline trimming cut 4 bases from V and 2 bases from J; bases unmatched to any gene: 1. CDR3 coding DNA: TGTGCCAGTAGTAGGGACAGAAACACCGGGGAGCTGTTTTTT. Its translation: CASSRDRNTGELFF. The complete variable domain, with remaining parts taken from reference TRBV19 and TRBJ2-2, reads DGGITQSPKYLFRKEGQNVTLSCEQNLNHDAMYWYRQDPGQGLRLIYYSQIVNDFQKGDIAEGYSVSREKKESFPLTVTSAQKNPTAFYLCASSRDRNTGELFFGEGSRLTVL.

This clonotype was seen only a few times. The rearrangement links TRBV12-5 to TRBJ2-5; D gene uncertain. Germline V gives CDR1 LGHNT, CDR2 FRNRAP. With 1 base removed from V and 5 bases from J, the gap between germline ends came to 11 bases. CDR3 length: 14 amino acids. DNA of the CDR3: TGTGCTAGTGGTTTGGACGGGTTCCGCGAGACCCAGTACTTC. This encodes CASGLDGFRETQYF.

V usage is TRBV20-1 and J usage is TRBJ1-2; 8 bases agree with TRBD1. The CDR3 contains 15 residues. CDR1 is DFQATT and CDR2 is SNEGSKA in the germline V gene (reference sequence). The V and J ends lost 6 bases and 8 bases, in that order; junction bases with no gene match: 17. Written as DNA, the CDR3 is TGCAGTGCGGCCCCTCAGGGGACAGGAGTCGGGGGCTACACCTTC. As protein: CSAAPQGTGVGGYTF.

In DNA, the CDR3 is TGTGCCAGCGGGTTGGGAGCTGGCCAGCCCCAGCATTTT. It is translated as CASGLGAGQPQHF. The chain combines TRBV2 with TRBJ1-5, with D unclear. V was clipped by 8 bases and J by 7 bases, with 15 bases between them. Germline CDR1 is SNHLY and CDR2 is FYNNEI. This CDR3 is built from 13 residues. Based on the CDR3 plus reference TRBV2 and TRBJ1-5, the full variable domain is EPEVTQTPSHQVTQMGQEVILRCVPISNHLYFYWYRQILGQKVEFLVSFYNNEISEKSEIFDDQFSVERPDGSNFTLKIRSTKLEDSAMYFCASGLGAGQPQHFGDGTRLSIL.

CDR3 coding DNA: TGTGCCAGCAGTGGGGGTGGGTATCCGGACTATGGCTACACCTTC. This sequence encodes CASSGGGYPDYGYTF. The J gene is TRBJ1-2, the V gene TRBV2; no firm D call. This CDR3 spans 15 amino acids. V was cut by 4 bases and J by 3 bases, with 15 bases left in between. Germline V lookup: CDR1 SNHLY, CDR2 FYNNEI.

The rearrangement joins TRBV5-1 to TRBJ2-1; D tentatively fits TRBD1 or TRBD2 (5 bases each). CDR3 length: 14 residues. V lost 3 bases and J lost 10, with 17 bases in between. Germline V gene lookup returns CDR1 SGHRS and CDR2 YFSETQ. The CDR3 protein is CASSWAVAEGEQFF. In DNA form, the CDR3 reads TGCGCCAGCAGCTGGGCCGTGGCCGAGGGGGAGCAGTTCTTC.

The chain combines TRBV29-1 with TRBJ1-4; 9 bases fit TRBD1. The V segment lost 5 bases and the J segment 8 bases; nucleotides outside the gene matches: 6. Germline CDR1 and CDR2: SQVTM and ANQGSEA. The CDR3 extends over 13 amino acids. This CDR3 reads CSVSRTGEEKLFF. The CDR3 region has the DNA TGCAGCGTTTCCCGGACAGGGGAGGAAAAACTGTTTTTT.

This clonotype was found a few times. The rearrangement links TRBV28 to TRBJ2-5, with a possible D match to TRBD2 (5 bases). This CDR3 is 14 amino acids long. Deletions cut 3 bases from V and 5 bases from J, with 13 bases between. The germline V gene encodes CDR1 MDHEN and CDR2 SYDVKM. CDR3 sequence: CASSFWTDGETQYF. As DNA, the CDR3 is TGTGCCAGCAGTTTTTGGACTGACGGGGAGACCCAGTACTTC.

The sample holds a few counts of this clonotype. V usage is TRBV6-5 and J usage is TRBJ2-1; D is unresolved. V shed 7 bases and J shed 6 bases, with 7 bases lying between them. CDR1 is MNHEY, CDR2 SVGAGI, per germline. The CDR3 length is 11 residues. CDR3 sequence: CASTSLNEQFF. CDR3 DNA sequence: TGTGCCAGCACCAGCCTCAATGAGCAGTTCTTC.

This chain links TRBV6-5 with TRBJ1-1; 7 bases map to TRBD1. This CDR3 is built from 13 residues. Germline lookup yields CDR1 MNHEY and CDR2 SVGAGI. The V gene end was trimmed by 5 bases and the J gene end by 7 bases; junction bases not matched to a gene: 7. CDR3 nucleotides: TGTGCCAGCAGTCACAGGGGAACGGGTGAAGCTTTCTTT. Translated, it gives CASSHRGTGEAFF.

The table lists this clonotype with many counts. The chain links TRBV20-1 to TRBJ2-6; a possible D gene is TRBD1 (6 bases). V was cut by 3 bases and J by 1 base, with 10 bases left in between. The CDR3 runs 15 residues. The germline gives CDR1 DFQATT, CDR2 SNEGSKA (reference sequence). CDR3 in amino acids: CSARPQGSGANVLTF. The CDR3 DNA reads TGCAGTGCTAGGCCTCAGGGGTCTGGGGCCAACGTCCTGACTTTC.

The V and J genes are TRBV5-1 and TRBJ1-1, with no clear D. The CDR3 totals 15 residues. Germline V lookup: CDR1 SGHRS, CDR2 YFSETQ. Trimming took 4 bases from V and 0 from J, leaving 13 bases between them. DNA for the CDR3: TGCGCCAGCAGCGCGGAGGTGGGTTTGAACACTGAAGCTTTCTTT. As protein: CASSAEVGLNTEAFF.

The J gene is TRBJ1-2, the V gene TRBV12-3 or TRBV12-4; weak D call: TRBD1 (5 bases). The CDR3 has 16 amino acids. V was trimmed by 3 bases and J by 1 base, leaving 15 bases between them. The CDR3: CASSLVRVGGNYGYTF. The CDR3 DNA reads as TGTGCCAGCAGTTTGGTCAGGGTGGGGGGTAACTATGGCTACACCTTC.

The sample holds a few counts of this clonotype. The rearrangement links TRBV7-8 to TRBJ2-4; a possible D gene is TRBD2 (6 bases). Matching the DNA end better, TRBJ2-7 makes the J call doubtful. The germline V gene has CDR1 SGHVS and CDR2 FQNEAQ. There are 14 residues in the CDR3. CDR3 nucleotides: TGTGCCAGCAGCCCTGGGGCGGGATCTGACGAGCAGTACTTC. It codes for CASSPGAGSDEQYF.

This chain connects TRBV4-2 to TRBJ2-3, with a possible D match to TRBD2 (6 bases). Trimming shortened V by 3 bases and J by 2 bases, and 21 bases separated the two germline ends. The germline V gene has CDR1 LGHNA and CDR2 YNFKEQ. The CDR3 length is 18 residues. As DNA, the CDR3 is TGTGCCAGCAGCCAGGATAGGTCCGGGAGCGACCCCACAGATACGCAGTATTTT. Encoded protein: CASSQDRSGSDPTDTQYF.

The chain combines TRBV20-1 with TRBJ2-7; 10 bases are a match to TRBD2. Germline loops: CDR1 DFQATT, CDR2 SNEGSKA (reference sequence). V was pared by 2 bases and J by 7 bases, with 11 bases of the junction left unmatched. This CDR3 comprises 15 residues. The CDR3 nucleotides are TGCAGTGCTAGACCACTAGCGGGGACCTACAATGAGCAGTACTTC. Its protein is CSARPLAGTYNEQYF.

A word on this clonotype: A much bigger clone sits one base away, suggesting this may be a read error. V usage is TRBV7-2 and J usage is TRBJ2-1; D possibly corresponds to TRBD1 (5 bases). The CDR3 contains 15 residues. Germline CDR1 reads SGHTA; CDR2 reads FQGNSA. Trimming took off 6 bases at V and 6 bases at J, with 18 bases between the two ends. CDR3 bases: TGTGCCAGCAGTAGATCCAGGGATCGCTGCAATGAGCAGTTCTTC. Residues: CASSRSRDRCNEQFF.

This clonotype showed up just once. The CDR3 sequence is CASSLLQGSEQYF. CDR3 sequence (DNA): TGTGCCAGCAGCCTATTACAGGGATCCGAGCAGTACTTC. This chain connects TRBV27 to TRBJ2-4; weak D call: TRBD1 (6 bases). The tail of the sequence fits TRBJ2-7 better, so the J call may be wrong. The CDR3 sequence is 13 residues long. The germline V gene has CDR1 MNHEY and CDR2 SMNVEV (reference sequence).

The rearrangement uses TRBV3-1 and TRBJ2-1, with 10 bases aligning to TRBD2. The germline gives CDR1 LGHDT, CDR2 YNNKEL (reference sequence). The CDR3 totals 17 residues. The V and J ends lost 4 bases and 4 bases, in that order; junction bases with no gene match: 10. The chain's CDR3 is CASSLILGTSAYNEQFF. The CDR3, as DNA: TGTGCCAGCAGCCTCATACTTGGGACTAGCGCATACAATGAGCAGTTCTTC.

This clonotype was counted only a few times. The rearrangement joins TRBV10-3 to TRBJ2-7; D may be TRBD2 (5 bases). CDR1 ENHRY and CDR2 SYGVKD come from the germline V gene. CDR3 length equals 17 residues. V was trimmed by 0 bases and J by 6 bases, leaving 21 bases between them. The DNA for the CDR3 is TGTGCCATCAGTGAGTCGATCTTGGGTAGCGTCGGATGCGAGCAGTACTTC. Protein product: CAISESILGSVGCEQYF.

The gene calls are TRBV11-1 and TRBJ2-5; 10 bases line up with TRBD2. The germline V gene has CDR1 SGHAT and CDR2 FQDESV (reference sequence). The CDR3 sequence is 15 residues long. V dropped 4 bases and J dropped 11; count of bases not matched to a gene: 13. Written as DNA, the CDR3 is TGTGCCAGCAGCTCACGGACTAGCGGTAACAATGAGCAGTACTTC. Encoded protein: CASSSRTSGNNEQYF.

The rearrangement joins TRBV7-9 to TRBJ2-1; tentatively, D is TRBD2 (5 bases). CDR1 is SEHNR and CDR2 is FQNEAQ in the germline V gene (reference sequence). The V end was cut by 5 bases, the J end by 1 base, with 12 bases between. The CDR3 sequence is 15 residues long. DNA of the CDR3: TGTGCCAGCAGCCCCGGGGATGCTTCCTACAATGAGCAGTTCTTC. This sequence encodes CASSPGDASYNEQFF.

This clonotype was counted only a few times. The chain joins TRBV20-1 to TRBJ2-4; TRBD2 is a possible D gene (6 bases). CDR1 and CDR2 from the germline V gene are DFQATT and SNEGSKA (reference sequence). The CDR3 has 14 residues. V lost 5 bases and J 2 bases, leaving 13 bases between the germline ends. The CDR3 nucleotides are TGCAGTGCTGGAACTAGCCGTACCAAAAACATTCAGTACTTC. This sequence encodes CSAGTSRTKNIQYF.

CDR3: CASSFTPSDYGYTF. The CDR3 bases are TGTGCCAGCAGCTTTACGCCAAGCGACTATGGCTACACCTTC. The rearrangement joins TRBV7-2 to TRBJ1-2; D unclear. This CDR3 spans 14 amino acids. V lost 3 bases and J 3 bases, leaving 11 bases between the germline ends. Per the germline V gene, CDR1 is SGHTA and CDR2 is FQGNSA.

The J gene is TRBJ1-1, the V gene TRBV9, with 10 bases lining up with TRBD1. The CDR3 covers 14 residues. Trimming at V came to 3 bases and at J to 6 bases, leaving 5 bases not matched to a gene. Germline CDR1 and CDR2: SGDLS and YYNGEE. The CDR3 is CASSAGTGVAEAFF. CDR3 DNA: TGTGCCAGCAGCGCCGGGACAGGGGTTGCTGAAGCTTTCTTT.